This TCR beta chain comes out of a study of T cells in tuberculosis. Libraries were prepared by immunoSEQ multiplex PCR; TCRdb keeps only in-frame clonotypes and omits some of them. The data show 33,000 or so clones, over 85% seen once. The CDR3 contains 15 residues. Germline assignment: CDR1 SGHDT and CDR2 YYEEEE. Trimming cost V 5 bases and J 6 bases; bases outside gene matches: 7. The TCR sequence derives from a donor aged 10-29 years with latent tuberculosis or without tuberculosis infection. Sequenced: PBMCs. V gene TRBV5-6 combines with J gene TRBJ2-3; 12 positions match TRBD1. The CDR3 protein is CASRSRDRGLDTQYF. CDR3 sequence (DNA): TGTGCCAGCAGAAGCCGGGACAGGGGGCTTGATACGCAGTATTTT.